Following are 9 T cell receptor beta chains from one sample sequenced in a study of regulatory T cells in long-lasting Graves disease. Time point defined: newly diagnosed GD, antithyroid drugs for less than 3 months. Extracted RNA from PBMCs served as the source of the TCR library. Arm-PCR of CDR3 regions and iRepertoire HTBI primers were the basis on which TCR beta libraries were built. TCRdb used MiXCR to reprocess the multiplex PCR reads, holding one entry per CDR3 protein. The repertoire holds about 400,000 distinct CDR3 sequences, 15% to 20% seen once, with around 21% in the top ten. These data were likewise used in another study, on T cells in Graves' hyperthyroidism and ophthalmopathy.

The starting material was peripheral blood mononuclear cells (PBMCs), obtained at new diagnosis, from a patient treated with antithyroid drugs. Receptors were obtained from a woman between 18 and 29 years old with Graves disease.

With respect to this clonotype: This could be a read error, since a much larger clone is one nucleotide away. The gene calls are TRBV2 and TRBJ1-2, with D unclear. This CDR3 contains 13 residues. Germline lookup yields CDR1 SNHLY and CDR2 FYNNEI. Trimming removed 5 bases at V and 4 bases at J, with 11 bases between. This CDR3 reads CASSFRVSYGYTF. In DNA, the CDR3 is TGTGCCAGCAGTTTTAGGGTCAGCTATGGCTACACCTTC.

This clonotype was counted a few times. DNA of the CDR3: TGTGCCAGCAGTGGGCTCGGGGGTGGGGAGACCCAGTACTTC. Translation gives CASSGLGGGETQYF. This chain uses TRBV27 with TRBJ2-5; tentative D call: TRBD2 (6 bases). This CDR3 has 14 amino acids. V was cut by 5 bases and J by 5 bases, with 15 bases left in between. The V gene's germline CDR1 is MNHEY and CDR2 SMNVEV (reference sequence).

At least ten counts were recorded for this clonotype. This sequence joins TRBV20-1 and TRBJ2-5; 10 bases fit TRBD2. J gave up 5 bases and V 2 bases, and 8 bases lay outside the gene matches. The length of the CDR3 is 15 residues. Germline-derived CDR1 and CDR2 are DFQATT and SNEGSKA (reference sequence). The CDR3 DNA reads TGCAGTGCTAGACGATTACTAGCGGGGCGGGAGACCCAGTACTTC. Protein sequence: CSARRLLAGRETQYF.

This clonotype showed up just a few times. This rearrangement joins TRBV12-3 or TRBV12-4 to TRBJ2-7, with D perhaps given as TRBD1 or TRBD2 (5 bases each). The CDR3 length is 15 residues. V dropped 5 bases and J dropped 4 bases, with 18 bases sitting between them. CDR3 coding DNA: TGTGCCAGCAGTCCCGGGACCCCGGGGATGTACGAGCAGTACTTC. Translation gives CASSPGTPGMYEQYF.

This clonotype was detected many times. The V call is TRBV6-5, the J call TRBJ2-1, with no clear D. This CDR3 has 14 residues. V was pared by 4 bases and J by 3 bases, with 10 bases between. Germline loops: CDR1 MNHEY, CDR2 SVGAGI. The CDR3 DNA sequence: TGTGCCAGCAGTTTCCGAGGTGGCTACAATGAGCAGTTCTTC. Amino acids: CASSFRGGYNEQFF.

Points on this clonotype: The junction departs from the called germline gene at one end, perhaps through a read error. The rearrangement links TRBV19 to TRBJ2-2; 7 nucleotides align to TRBD2. This CDR3 region has 15 residues. The germline V gene has CDR1 LNHDA and CDR2 SQIVND (reference sequence). In nucleotides, the CDR3 is TGTGCCAGTAGTATACGAGCGGGGAACGCCGGGGAGCTGTTTTTT. Translated: CASSIRAGNAGELFF.

Many counts were recorded for this clonotype. The genes are TRBV6-2 or TRBV6-3 and TRBJ2-7; weak D call: TRBD1 (6 bases). Germline assignment: CDR1 MNHEY and CDR2 SVGEGT. The CDR3 runs 12 residues. Trimming shortened V by 5 bases and J by 6 bases, and 11 bases separated the two germline ends. The CDR3 DNA is TGTGCCAGCAGTGACCCCAGGGGCGAGCAGTACTTC. It yields the protein CASSDPRGEQYF.

The sample holds many counts of this clonotype. The chain carries TRBV6-2 or TRBV6-3 and TRBJ2-7, with 8 nucleotides matching TRBD2. The V gene end was trimmed by 0 bases and the J gene end by 4 bases; junction bases not matched to a gene: 2. Per germline, CDR1 MNHEY and CDR2 SVGEGT. The CDR3 has 14 residues. The CDR3 loop reads CASSYSAGVYEQYF. CDR3 in DNA: TGTGCCAGCAGTTACTCAGCGGGAGTATACGAGCAGTACTTC.

This clonotype appeared a few times. This chain links TRBV27 with TRBJ2-7, with D perhaps matching TRBD1 (5 bases). Trimming took off 3 bases at V and 4 bases at J, with 19 bases between the two ends. The CDR3 spans 16 residues. Germline values: CDR1 MNHEY, CDR2 SMNVEV (reference sequence). Here the CDR3 DNA reads TGTGCCAGCAGTTTGGGCGTAGACAGTGGGCATTACGAGCAGTACTTC. Residues: CASSLGVDSGHYEQYF.